The next 16 T cell receptor beta chains were all read from a single sample in a study of cytomegalovirus exposure and HLA in healthy donors. PCR was performed using 60 Vbeta and 13 Jbeta primers. The method was immunoSEQ multiplex PCR; TCRdb's version includes in-frame clones alone and lacks a portion of them. The table includes approximately 160,000 clones, over 75% detected once. Material: PBMCs. All receptors come from a human donor in good health.

This clone was picked up a small number of times. The chain has TRBV27 and TRBJ2-1; 12 nucleotides align to TRBD2. This CDR3 region has 15 residues. Germline V lookup: CDR1 MNHEY, CDR2 SMNVEV (reference sequence). V lost 2 bases, J lost 9 bases, and 5 bases stayed unmatched. The DNA of the CDR3 is TGTGCCAGCAGTTTACTAGCGGGGGGGCCTCTTGAGCAGTTCTTC. It yields the protein CASSLLAGGPLEQFF.

The chain employs TRBV27 and TRBJ1-3, with a possible D match to TRBD1 (5 bases). Between the trimmed V and J ends, which lost 8 bases and 0 bases, there was a span of 14 bases. There are 15 residues in the CDR3. The germline gives CDR1 MNHEY, CDR2 SMNVEV (reference sequence). CDR3 bases: TGTGCCAGCCGTCTTCAGGGAAACTCTGGAAACACCATATATTTT. Translation: CASRLQGNSGNTIYF.

This chain links TRBV7-7 with TRBJ2-3; D might be TRBD2 (5 bases). The CDR3 spans 14 residues. The germline gives CDR1 SSHAT, CDR2 FNYEAQ (reference sequence). V was clipped by 5 bases and J by 1 base, with 10 bases between them. This CDR3 is CASSPDSGTDTQYF. CDR3 nucleotide sequence: TGTGCCAGCAGCCCGGATAGCGGCACAGATACGCAGTATTTT.

This clone was found a few times. The chain is built from TRBV6-5 and TRBJ2-7, with D perhaps TRBD2 (6 bases). V lost 6 bases to trimming and J lost 3 bases, with 12 bases between them. Germline values: CDR1 MNHEY, CDR2 SVGAGI. The CDR3 sequence is 13 residues long. The CDR3 loop reads CASRPYGGYEQYF. The CDR3 DNA reads TGTGCCAGCAGGCCCTACGGGGGCTACGAGCAGTACTTC.

With respect to this clone: The junction and the germline gene differ at one end; a read error may be behind it. The chain combines TRBV9 with TRBJ2-7; D uncertain. This CDR3 is built from 13 residues. Germline CDR1 is SGDLS and CDR2 is YYNGEE. CDR3 nucleotide sequence: TGTGCCAGCAGCGCTAGAAACTCCCACGAGCAGTACTTC. This codes for CASSARNSHEQYF. The full variable domain, with the rest looked up from reference TRBV9 and TRBJ2-7, is DSGVTQTPKHLITATGQRVTLRCSPRSGDLSVYWYQQSLDQGLQFLIQYYNGEERAKGNILERFSAQQFPDLHSELNLSSLELGDSALYFCASSARNSHEQYFGPGTRLTVT.

This clone appeared a few times. J is TRBJ2-3 and V is TRBV27; the match to TRBD2 covers 7 bases. The CDR3 runs to 15 residues. After removal of 7 bases from V and 1 base from J, the junction contained 8 bases not matched to a gene. Germline V CDR1 and CDR2: MNHEY, SMNVEV (reference sequence). CDR3 sequence reads: CASTAWSGGTDTQYF. CDR3 nucleotide sequence: TGTGCCAGCACCGCATGGAGCGGGGGCACAGATACGCAGTATTTT.

This clone has a single count. The chain employs TRBV9 and TRBJ2-1; TRBD2 agrees at 10 bases. The CDR3 totals 16 residues. Germline lookup yields CDR1 SGDLS and CDR2 YYNGEE. V gave up 1 base and J gave up 7 bases; unmatched junction bases: 8. This CDR3 reads CASSVSAGGPENEQFF. The CDR3 coding sequence is TGTGCCAGCAGCGTATCAGCGGGGGGGCCGGAGAATGAGCAGTTCTTC.

This chain links TRBV5-4 with TRBJ2-7; 8 bases are shared with TRBD2. CDR3 length equals 15 residues. The V segment lost 2 bases and the J segment 6 bases; nucleotides outside the gene matches: 10. The germline CDR1 and CDR2 sequences are SGHNT and YYREEE (reference sequence). CDR3 residues: CASSLIEGLATEQYF. The DNA of the CDR3 is TGTGCCAGCAGCTTAATTGAAGGACTAGCCACCGAGCAGTACTTC.

The chain has TRBV10-3 and TRBJ2-1; the match to TRBD2 covers 9 bases. In germline, CDR1 is ENHRY, CDR2 SYGVKD. This CDR3 comprises 18 residues. The J segment lost 0 bases and the V segment lost 6 bases, leaving 12 bases of the junction unmatched. CDR3 DNA: TGTGCCATCAGGGCGCAACTAGCGGGCGCCCCCTCCTACAATGAGCAGTTCTTC. It specifies CAIRAQLAGAPSYNEQFF.

This sequence joins TRBV7-6 and TRBJ2-3, with D maybe TRBD2 (5 bases). V lost 5 bases and J 1 base, leaving 13 bases between the germline ends. CDR1 and CDR2 from the germline V gene are SGHVS and FNYEAQ. The CDR3 sequence is 15 residues long. The CDR3 spells CASSPGAVGTDTQYF. In nucleotides, the CDR3 is TGTGCCAGCAGCCCTGGAGCGGTGGGCACAGATACGCAGTATTTT.

The chain recombines TRBV4-1 with TRBJ1-1; 11 bases map to TRBD1. With V trimmed by 3 bases and J by 3 bases, 3 bases remained unmatched. Germline CDR1 and CDR2: MGHRA and YSYEKL. There are 15 residues in the CDR3. CDR3 amino acids: CASSHPGQGDTEAFF. CDR3 coding DNA: TGCGCCAGCAGCCACCCGGGACAGGGGGACACTGAAGCTTTCTTT.

This clone has just a few counts. The chain has TRBV6-1 and TRBJ1-5; D is possibly TRBD1 (6 bases). This CDR3 is built from 15 residues. Per germline, CDR1 MNHNS and CDR2 SASEGT. Trimming took off 3 bases at V and 6 bases at J, with 15 bases between the two ends. The CDR3 region is CASSDEGGGGQPQHF. For the CDR3, the DNA is TGTGCCAGCAGTGATGAGGGGGGGGGCGGTCAGCCCCAGCATTTT.

The chain couples TRBV4-1 to TRBJ2-3, with D possibly being TRBD2 (7 bases). The CDR3 contains 16 residues. Germline lookup yields CDR1 MGHRA and CDR2 YSYEKL. V was cut by 0 bases and J by 5 bases, with 15 bases left in between. The CDR3 DNA reads TGCGCCAGCAGCCAAGAAGGGGGGGGGCCTCAAGATACGCAGTATTTT. This sequence encodes CASSQEGGGPQDTQYF.

The V and J genes are TRBV11-3 and TRBJ1-1; possible D gene TRBD1, 5 bases. V lost 7 bases and J lost 5, with 20 bases in between. Germline CDR1 and CDR2: SGHNT and YENEEA. The CDR3 extends over 15 amino acids. CDR3 loop: CASTYGWGPQTEAFF. CDR3 nucleotides: TGTGCCAGCACCTATGGTTGGGGCCCTCAGACTGAAGCTTTCTTT.

The V gene is TRBV4-3, the J gene TRBJ1-2; the D is unclear. This CDR3 contains 14 residues. From germline, CDR1 is LGHNA and CDR2 YSLEER. V lost 1 base to trimming and J lost 8 bases, with 14 bases between them. The DNA for the CDR3 is TGCGCCAGCAGCCAAGGGAGGGCGACCGGGGGCTACACCTTC. Its protein product is CASSQGRATGGYTF.

V usage is TRBV19 and J usage is TRBJ1-4; D remains unclear. The V and J ends lost 5 bases and 6 bases respectively, with 16 bases between them. The CDR3 contains 15 residues. CDR1 and CDR2 (germline): LNHDA, SQIVND (reference sequence). CDR3 nucleotide sequence: TGTGCCAGTAGTTTCGCCACGTGGTCGGATGAAAAACTGTTTTTT. Translated: CASSFATWSDEKLFF.